A selection of T cell receptor beta chains follows, all from one sample in a study of T cells in Graves' hyperthyroidism and ophthalmopathy. MiXCR was run by TCRdb on the multiplex PCR reads, yielding one entry per CDR3 protein. The data hold 500,000 to 750,000 distinct CDR3 sequences, with 14% observed a single time. The sequencing sample was made of blood. The source of these receptors is a woman between 18 and 29 years old with Graves' ophthalmopathy. CDR3s include the opening cysteine and the closing phenylalanine or tryptophan. The D gene is left open where the match is weak. The size entry is marked missing in some rows and otherwise reads once, few, many or a size class.

clone_size,v_call,j_call,d_call,cdr3_nt,cdr3_aa
many,TRBV28,TRBJ1-5,TRBD1,TGTGCCAGCAGTCCCTGGACAGGGAAGGGTCAGCCCCAGCATTTT,CASSPWTGKGQPQHF
many,TRBV2,TRBJ2-6,TRBD2,TGTGCCAGCAGTGCGCCCGGGACTAGCGGGAGGACTCCTGGGGCCAACGTCCTGACTTTC,CASSAPGTSGRTPGANVLTF
.,TRBV30,TRBJ1-6,.,TGTGCCTGGGATACCCTCACAGGGCTGGGCAATTCACCCCTCCACTTT,CAWDTLTGLGNSPLHF
few,TRBV4-1,TRBJ2-7,.,TGCGCCAGCAGCTCCCCAAGAGAGGGAGGCTCCTACGAGCAGTACTTC,CASSSPREGGSYEQYF
many,TRBV30,TRBJ2-7,TRBD1,TGTGCCTGGAGCGTGGGACAGGCATCCTACGAGCAGTACTTC,CAWSVGQASYEQYF
few,TRBV12-3/TRBV12-4,TRBJ2-7,.,TGTGCCAGCAGTTTTAATAGACTAACAACCTACGAGCAGTACTTC,CASSFNRLTTYEQYF
many,TRBV7-9,TRBJ2-7,.,TGTGCCAGCAGTTTGGTAGGGGGCTACGAGCAGTACTTC,CASSLVGGYEQYF
.,TRBV19,TRBJ1-2,.,TGTGCCAGTAATTCAGGGTGGGATGGCTACACCTTC,CASNSGWDGYTF
few,TRBV12-3/TRBV12-4,TRBJ2-2,.,TGTGCCAGCAGCCCCGTGGGCGGGGAGCTGTTTTTT,CASSPVGGELFF
many,TRBV29-1,TRBJ1-1,.,TGCAGCGTTGAGACACGGCCGACGGGGAACACTGAAGCTTTCTTT,CSVETRPTGNTEAFF
many,TRBV10-1,TRBJ2-1,TRBD2,TGCGCCAGCAGTGAGTCGCTAGCGGGAGGCTCCTACAATGAGCAGTTCTTC,CASSESLAGGSYNEQFF
few,TRBV28,TRBJ1-1,TRBD1,TGTGCCAGCAGAGACAGGGGTAGGGTCCCTGAAGCTTTCTTT,CASRDRGRVPEAFF
many,TRBV6-2/TRBV6-3,TRBJ2-7,TRBD1,TGTGCCAGCAGTTACTCGGCTTCGGGACAGAACTCCTACGAGCAGTACTTC,CASSYSASGQNSYEQYF
many,TRBV28,TRBJ2-5,.,TGTGCCAGCAGCCCGGCGCGAGCCCAAGAGACCCAGTACTTC,CASSPARAQETQYF
.,TRBV9,TRBJ2-1,.,TGTGCCAGCAGCGTATTCGGGGTTCACAATGAGCAGTTCTTC,CASSVFGVHNEQFF
.,TRBV30,TRBJ2-3,TRBD2,TGTGCCTGGAGTATGGGGGGGGGAGCAGATACGCAGTATTTT,CAWSMGGGADTQYF
.,TRBV6-5,TRBJ1-1,.,TGTGCCAGCAGTTACTCCCCGAAGACTGAAGCTTTCTTT,CASSYSPKTEAFF
.,TRBV3-1,TRBJ2-3,TRBD2,TGTGCCAGCAGCCAAGAATGGGTAGCGGGAGGGTTTGGCACAGATACGCAGTATTTT,CASSQEWVAGGFGTDTQYF
many,TRBV3-1,TRBJ2-7,.,TGTGCCAGCAGCCAAGATATAAATTTCTCCTACGAGCAGTACTTC,CASSQDINFSYEQYF
.,TRBV19,TRBJ2-6,TRBD2,TGTGCCAGTACTTCGAGCGGGAGGGCCTCTGGGGCCAACGTCCTGACTTTC,CASTSSGRASGANVLTF
few,TRBV4-1,TRBJ1-6,.,TGCGCCAGCAGCCAGCCCACCAGGGGACGTAATTCACCCCTCCACTTT,CASSQPTRGRNSPLHF
.,TRBV27,TRBJ1-2,.,TGTGCCAGCAGTTTAGAGGCCAGCAACTATGGCTACACCTTC,CASSLEASNYGYTF
.,TRBV6-2/TRBV6-3,TRBJ2-7,.,TGTGCCAGCAGTTACCGGGAAGTATCGACCCGCACTCCCTACGAGCAGTACTTC,CASSYREVSTRTPYEQYF
many,TRBV2,TRBJ1-5,.,TGTGCCAGCAGTGACAGCAATCAGCCCCAGCATTTT,CASSDSNQPQHF
many,TRBV9,TRBJ1-2,.,TGTGCCAGCAGCCTAACCGGGGGGGGGGGACGCCTACATGGCTACACCTTC,CASSLTGGGGRLHGYTF
many,TRBV27,TRBJ2-1,TRBD2,TGTGCCAGCAGTTCGTACGGGACTAGCGGGAGGAATGAGCAGTTCTTC,CASSSYGTSGRNEQFF
few,TRBV10-1,TRBJ1-1,TRBD1,TGCGCCAGCAGTCTCCGACAGGGGGATATAAAAAACACTGAAGCTTTCTTT,CASSLRQGDIKNTEAFF
few,TRBV18,TRBJ2-2,TRBD1,TGTGCCAGCTCACCACCTTCCTGGACAGGGGACACCGGGGAGCTGTTTTTT,CASSPPSWTGDTGELFF
.,TRBV11-1,TRBJ2-1,TRBD2,TGTGCCAGCAGCCCCGGGCTAGCGGGAGACCGGGAGCAGTTCTTC,CASSPGLAGDREQFF
many,TRBV12-3/TRBV12-4,TRBJ2-1,.,TGTGCCAGCAGCCCTTGGGGCAGGTCTTCCTACAATGAGCAGTTCTTC,CASSPWGRSSYNEQFF
many,TRBV3-1,TRBJ2-7,.,TGTGCCAGCAGCCATCCCGGACACTCGCAGTACTTC,CASSHPGHSQYF
many,TRBV11-2,TRBJ2-7,.,TGTGCCAGCAGCTTAGGAGTTCGGCAGGGAATTGACGAGCAGTACTTC,CASSLGVRQGIDEQYF
many,TRBV6-1,TRBJ2-2,.,TGTGCCAGCAGTGATTTCGGCTGGAACACCGGGGAGCTGTTTTTT,CASSDFGWNTGELFF
many,TRBV6-1,TRBJ2-1,TRBD2,TGTGCCAGCAGGTCCGGGACTAGCGAGTACAATGAGCAGTTCTTC,CASRSGTSEYNEQFF
.,TRBV7-6,TRBJ2-2,TRBD2,TGTGCCAGCAGCTCAAGGACTAGCGGTCCGCACGGGGAGCTGTTTTTT,CASSSRTSGPHGELFF
few,TRBV7-2,TRBJ1-2,.,TGTGCCAGCAGCTTCTCAGGGTTGTCTGGCTACACCTTC,CASSFSGLSGYTF
few,TRBV12-3/TRBV12-4,TRBJ2-5,.,TGTGCCAGCAGTTTAGAGCGGCTTAACCAAGAGACCCAGTACTTC,CASSLERLNQETQYF
many,TRBV2,TRBJ2-1,TRBD2,TGTGCCAGCAGCGCCGGGACTAGCTCCTACAATGAGCAGTTCTTC,CASSAGTSSYNEQFF
once,TRBV9,TRBJ1-2,.,TGTGCCAGCAGCGGGGAGGTGGTGGGGCTAGTCTATGGCTACACCTTC,CASSGEVVGLVYGYTF
many,TRBV28,TRBJ2-7,TRBD2,TGTGCCAGCACCACGACTAGCGGGAGATTGGAGCAGTACTTC,CASTTTSGRLEQYF
.,TRBV6-4,TRBJ1-1,TRBD1,TGTGCCAGCAGTTACCCCGGGACAGGGAGGCCTGGAGCTTTCTTT,CASSYPGTGRPGAFF
many,TRBV5-1,TRBJ2-7,TRBD2,TGCGCCAGCAGCTTCATAGCGGGAAGCATCTACGAGCAGTACTTC,CASSFIAGSIYEQYF
.,TRBV20-1,TRBJ1-2,.,TGCAGTGCTAGAGATGTGGACATAGCTAACTATGGCTACACCTTC,CSARDVDIANYGYTF
many,TRBV20-1,TRBJ2-3,.,TGCAGTGTGTGGGGGGCGGGCACAGATACGCAGTATTTT,CSVWGAGTDTQYF
many,TRBV30,TRBJ2-3,TRBD2,TGTGCCTGGAGCGGGACTAGCGGTCCCAGTGGGACGCAGTATTTT,CAWSGTSGPSGTQYF
many,TRBV12-3/TRBV12-4,TRBJ1-2,TRBD1,TGTGCCAGCAGTTCCAGACAGGGCGGCGGCTATGGCTACACCTTC,CASSSRQGGGYGYTF
many,TRBV7-2,TRBJ1-2,TRBD1,TGTGCCAGCAGCTTAGTTGGTGGAGGGACAGGGAGTATCACTAACTATGGCTACACCTTC,CASSLVGGGTGSITNYGYTF